A single T cell receptor (beta chain) is shown here with its context. Its antigen is undetermined. CD4+ T cells from unexposed donors were obtained before the COVID-19 pandemic (2011-2018). Naive and memory CD4+ T cells were separated from cryopreserved PBMCs. Sequencing used immunoSEQ multiplex PCR; TCRdb keeps in-frame clones, though not all of them. The profile shows about 68,000 clones, roughly 93% of them singletons. This specimen comes from a study of CD4 T cells in relation to SARS-CoV-2 and coronaviruses. Study outcomes and limitations: No donor gave both pre-pandemic and post-infection samples. The cross-reactivity analysis covered only spike protein, not other viral proteins. About 65% of donors had memory CD4+ clonotypes crossrecognizing SARS-CoV-2 and common cold coronavirus spike.

This clonotype was obtained from a human donor in good health. The sequenced material came from naive CD4+ T cells from PBMCs. Subset meaning: naive CD4+ T cells isolated by negative enrichment.

The CDR3 bases are TGTGCCAGCAGTTGGCAGGGTAATCAGCCCCAGCATTTT. Its protein product is CASSWQGNQPQHF. The J gene is TRBJ1-5, the V gene TRBV28, with a possible D match to TRBD1 (5 bases). Germline-derived CDR1 and CDR2 are MDHEN and SYDVKM. This CDR3 contains 13 residues. V shed 4 bases and J shed 4 bases, with 8 bases lying between them.